Given below is one T cell receptor beta chain in context. Deletions cut 0 bases from V and 2 bases from J, with 11 bases between. This CDR3 contains 15 residues. CDR1 is GTSNPN, CDR2 SVGIG, per germline (reference sequence). These data belong to a study of pediatric ulcerative colitis. Rectal tissue came from one to two pinch biopsies taken at colonoscopy. Sequencing used immunoSEQ multiplex PCR; TCRdb keeps in-frame clones, though not all of them. The top ten clones hold over 0.95% of a sample with 30,000 to 35,000 clones, about three quarters of them seen once. The chain has TRBV30 and TRBJ1-5; no firm D call. This sequence originates from a boy aged 5-17 years with mild ulcerative colitis. Sample: gut tissue. In DNA, the CDR3 is TGTGCCTGGAGTGTAACATCAGAAGGCAATCAGCCCCAGCATTTT. This codes for CAWSVTSEGNQPQHF.